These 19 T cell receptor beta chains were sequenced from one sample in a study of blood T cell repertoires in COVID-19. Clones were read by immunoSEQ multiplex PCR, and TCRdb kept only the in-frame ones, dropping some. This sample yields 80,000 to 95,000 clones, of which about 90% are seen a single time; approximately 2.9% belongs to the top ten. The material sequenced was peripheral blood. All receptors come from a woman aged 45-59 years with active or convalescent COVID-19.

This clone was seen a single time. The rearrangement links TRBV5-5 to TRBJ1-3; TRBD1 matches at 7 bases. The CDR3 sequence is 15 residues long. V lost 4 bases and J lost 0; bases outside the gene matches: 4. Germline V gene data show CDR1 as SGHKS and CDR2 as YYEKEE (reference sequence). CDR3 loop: CASSTAGGSGNTIYF. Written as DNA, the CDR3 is TGTGCCAGCAGCACCGCAGGGGGCTCTGGAAACACCATATATTTT.

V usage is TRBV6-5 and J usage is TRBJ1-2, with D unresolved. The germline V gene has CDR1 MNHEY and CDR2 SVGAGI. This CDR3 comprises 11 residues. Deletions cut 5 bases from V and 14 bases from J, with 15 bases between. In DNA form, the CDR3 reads TGTGCCAGCAGTCGCCTCGAGGCCGCAACCTTC. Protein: CASSRLEAATF.

The CDR3 bases are TGTGCCAGCAGCCTCCGAGGGACAGGGCGTTACAATGAGCAGTTCTTC. This translates into CASSLRGTGRYNEQFF. The rearrangement joins TRBV14 to TRBJ2-1, with 9 bases identical to TRBD1. The V and J ends lost 4 bases and 4 bases, in that order; junction bases with no gene match: 8. Per germline, CDR1 SGHDN and CDR2 FVKESK. The CDR3 is made up of 16 amino acids.

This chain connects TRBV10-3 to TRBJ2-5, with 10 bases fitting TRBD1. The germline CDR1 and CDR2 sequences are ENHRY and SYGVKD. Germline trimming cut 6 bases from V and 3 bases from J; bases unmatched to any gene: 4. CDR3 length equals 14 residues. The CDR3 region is CAIRPGTGEETQYF. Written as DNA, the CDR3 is TGTGCCATCAGACCCGGGACAGGGGAAGAGACCCAGTACTTC.

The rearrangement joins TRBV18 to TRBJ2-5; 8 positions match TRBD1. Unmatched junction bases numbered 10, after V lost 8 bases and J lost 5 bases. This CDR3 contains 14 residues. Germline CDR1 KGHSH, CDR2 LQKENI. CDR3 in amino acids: CASTADRDGETQYF. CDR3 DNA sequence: TGTGCCAGCACCGCGGACAGGGATGGGGAGACCCAGTACTTC.

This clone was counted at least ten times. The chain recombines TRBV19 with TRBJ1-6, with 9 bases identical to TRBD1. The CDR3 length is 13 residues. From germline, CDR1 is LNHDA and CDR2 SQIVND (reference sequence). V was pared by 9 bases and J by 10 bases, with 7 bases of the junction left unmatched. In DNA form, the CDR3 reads TGTGCCAGCGGGACAGGGATCGGATCACCCCTCCACTTT. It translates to CASGTGIGSPLHF.

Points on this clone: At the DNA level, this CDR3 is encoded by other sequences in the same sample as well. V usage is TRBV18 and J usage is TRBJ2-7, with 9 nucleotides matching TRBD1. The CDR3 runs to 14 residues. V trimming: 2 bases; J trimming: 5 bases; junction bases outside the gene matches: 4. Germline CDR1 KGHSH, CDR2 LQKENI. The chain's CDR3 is CASSPTGGAHEQYF. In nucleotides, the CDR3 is TGTGCCAGCTCACCAACAGGGGGCGCCCACGAGCAGTACTTC.

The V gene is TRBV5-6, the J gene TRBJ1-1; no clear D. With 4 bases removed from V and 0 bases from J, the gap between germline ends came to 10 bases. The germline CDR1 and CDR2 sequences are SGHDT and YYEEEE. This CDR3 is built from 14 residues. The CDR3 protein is CASSRGRLNTEAFF. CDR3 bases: TGTGCCAGCAGCCGCGGGCGTTTGAACACTGAAGCTTTCTTT.

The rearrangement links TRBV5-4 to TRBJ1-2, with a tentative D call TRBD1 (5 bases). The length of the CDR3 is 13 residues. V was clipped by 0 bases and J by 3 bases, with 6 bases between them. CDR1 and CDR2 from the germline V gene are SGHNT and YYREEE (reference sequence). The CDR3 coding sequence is TGTGCCAGCAGCTTGGGCAGGGACTATGGCTACACCTTC. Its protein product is CASSLGRDYGYTF. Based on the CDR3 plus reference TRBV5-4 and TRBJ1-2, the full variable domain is ETGVTQSPTHLIKTRGQQVTLRCSSQSGHNTVSWYQQALGQGPQFIFQYYREEENGRGNFPPRFSGLQFPNYSSELNVNALELDDSALYLCASSLGRDYGYTFGSGTRLTVV.

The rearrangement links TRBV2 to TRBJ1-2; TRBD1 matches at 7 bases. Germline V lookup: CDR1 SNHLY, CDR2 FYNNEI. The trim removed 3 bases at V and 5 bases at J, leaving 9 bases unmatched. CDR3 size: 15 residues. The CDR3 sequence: CASSETKGAHYGYTF. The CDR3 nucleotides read TGTGCCAGCAGTGAGACGAAGGGGGCGCATTATGGCTACACCTTC.

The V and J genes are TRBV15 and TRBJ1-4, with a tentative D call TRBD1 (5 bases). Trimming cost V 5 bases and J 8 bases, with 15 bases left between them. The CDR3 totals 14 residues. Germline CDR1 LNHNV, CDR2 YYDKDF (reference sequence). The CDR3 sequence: CATSSRRGEEKLFF. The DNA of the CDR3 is TGTGCCACCAGCTCGAGAAGGGGCGAAGAAAAACTGTTTTTT.

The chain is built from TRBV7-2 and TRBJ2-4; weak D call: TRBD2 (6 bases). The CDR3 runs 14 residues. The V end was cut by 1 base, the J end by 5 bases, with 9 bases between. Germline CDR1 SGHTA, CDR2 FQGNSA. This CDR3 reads CASSLDGGQNIQYF. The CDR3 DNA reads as TGTGCCAGCAGCTTAGACGGGGGTCAAAACATTCAGTACTTC.

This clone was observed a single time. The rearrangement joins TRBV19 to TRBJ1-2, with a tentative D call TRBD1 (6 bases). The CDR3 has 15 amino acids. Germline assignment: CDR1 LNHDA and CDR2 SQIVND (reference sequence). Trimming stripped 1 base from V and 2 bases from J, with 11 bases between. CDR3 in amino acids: CASSIVAGANYGYTF. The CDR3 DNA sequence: TGTGCCAGTAGTATAGTTGCGGGGGCAAACTATGGCTACACCTTC.

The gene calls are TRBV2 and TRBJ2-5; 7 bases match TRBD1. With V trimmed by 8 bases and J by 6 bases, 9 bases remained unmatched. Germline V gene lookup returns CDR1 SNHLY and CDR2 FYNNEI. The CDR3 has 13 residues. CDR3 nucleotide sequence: TGTGCCAGCGCCTACAGGGGCGTGCAGACCCAGTACTTC. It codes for CASAYRGVQTQYF.

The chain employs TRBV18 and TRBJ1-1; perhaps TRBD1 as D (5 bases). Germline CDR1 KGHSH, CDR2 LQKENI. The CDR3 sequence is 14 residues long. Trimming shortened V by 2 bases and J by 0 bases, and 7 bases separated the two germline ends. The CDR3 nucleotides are TGTGCCAGCTCACCAGGGGCTGTGAACACTGAAGCTTTCTTT. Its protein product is CASSPGAVNTEAFF.

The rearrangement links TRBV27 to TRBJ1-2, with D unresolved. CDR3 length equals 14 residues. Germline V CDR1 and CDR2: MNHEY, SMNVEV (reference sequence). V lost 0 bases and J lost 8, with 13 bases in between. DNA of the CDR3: TGTGCCAGCAGTTTATCGCAGGCCGCGGGAGGCTACACCTTC. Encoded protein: CASSLSQAAGGYTF.

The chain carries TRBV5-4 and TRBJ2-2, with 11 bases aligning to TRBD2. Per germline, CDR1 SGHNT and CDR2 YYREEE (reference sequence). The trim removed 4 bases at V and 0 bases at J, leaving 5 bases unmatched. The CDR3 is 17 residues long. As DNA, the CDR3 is TGTGCCAGCAGCCCGACTAGCGGGGTTTCGAACACCGGGGAGCTGTTTTTT. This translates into CASSPTSGVSNTGELFF. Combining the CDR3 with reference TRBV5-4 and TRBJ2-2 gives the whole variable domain ETGVTQSPTHLIKTRGQQVTLRCSSQSGHNTVSWYQQALGQGPQFIFQYYREEENGRGNFPPRFSGLQFPNYSSELNVNALELDDSALYLCASSPTSGVSNTGELFFGEGSRLTVL.

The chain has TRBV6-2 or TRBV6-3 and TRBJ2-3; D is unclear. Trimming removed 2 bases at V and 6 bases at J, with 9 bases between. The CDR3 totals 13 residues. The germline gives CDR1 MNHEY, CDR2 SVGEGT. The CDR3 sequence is CASSYPGRDTQYF. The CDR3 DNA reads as TGTGCCAGCAGTTACCCTGGCAGGGATACGCAGTATTTT.

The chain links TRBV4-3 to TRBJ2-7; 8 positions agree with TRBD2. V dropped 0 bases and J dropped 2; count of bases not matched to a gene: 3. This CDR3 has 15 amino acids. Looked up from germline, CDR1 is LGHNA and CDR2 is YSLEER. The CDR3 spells CASSQEAGGAYEQYF. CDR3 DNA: TGCGCCAGCAGCCAAGAGGCCGGGGGGGCCTACGAGCAGTACTTC.